The rows below give T cell receptor beta chains drawn from one sample of a study of blood T cell repertoires in COVID-19. Sequencing used immunoSEQ multiplex PCR; TCRdb keeps in-frame clones, though not all of them. The sample holds 200,000 to 300,000 clones, 80% to 90% seen once. The sequenced sample was peripheral blood. The receptors stem from a man aged 40-49 years who had recovered from COVID-19. CDR3s include the opening cysteine and the closing phenylalanine or tryptophan. The order of the fields is J gene, V gene, CDR3 length, clone size, D gene, CDR3 DNA, CDR3 protein. D genes are given only for firm matches. Size is stated for part of the rows, as once, few or many counts, or as a class when the clone is expanded.

j_call: TRBJ1-2; v_call: TRBV5-1; cdr3_length: 14; clone_size: .; d_call: .; cdr3_nt: TGCGCCAGCAGCCTATCGGCGGGCTTCTATGGCTACACCTTC; cdr3_aa: CASSLSAGFYGYTF
j_call: TRBJ2-3; v_call: TRBV10-3; cdr3_length: 15; clone_size: .; d_call: TRBD2; cdr3_nt: TGTGCCATCAGTGAGACGCGGGAGGCATCCGATACGCAGTATTTT; cdr3_aa: CAISETREASDTQYF
j_call: TRBJ2-7; v_call: TRBV5-1; cdr3_length: 14; clone_size: .; d_call: TRBD1; cdr3_nt: TGCGCCAGCAGCTTGGGACAGGGGGCGCGTGAGCAGTACTTC; cdr3_aa: CASSLGQGAREQYF
j_call: TRBJ1-5; v_call: TRBV19; cdr3_length: 13; clone_size: once; d_call: .; cdr3_nt: TGTGCCAGTAGTATCAGTTTAAACCAGCCCCAGCATTTT; cdr3_aa: CASSISLNQPQHF
j_call: TRBJ1-1; v_call: TRBV19; cdr3_length: 13; clone_size: .; d_call: .; cdr3_nt: TGTGCCAGTAGTAGGAGAACCTACACTGAAGCTTTCTTT; cdr3_aa: CASSRRTYTEAFF
j_call: TRBJ2-3; v_call: TRBV10-3; cdr3_length: 15; clone_size: .; d_call: TRBD1; cdr3_nt: TGTGCCATCAGTGGGACAGGGGGCGCTATAGATACGCAGTATTTT; cdr3_aa: CAISGTGGAIDTQYF
j_call: TRBJ2-1; v_call: TRBV7-2; cdr3_length: 15; clone_size: .; d_call: TRBD2; cdr3_nt: TGTGCCAGCAGCCGGACTAGCGGGACCCACAATGAGCAGTTCTTC; cdr3_aa: CASSRTSGTHNEQFF
j_call: TRBJ2-2; v_call: TRBV11-2; cdr3_length: 15; clone_size: .; d_call: .; cdr3_nt: TGTGCCAGCAGCTTGGGACTGACAAACACCGGGGAGCTGTTTTTT; cdr3_aa: CASSLGLTNTGELFF
j_call: TRBJ1-4; v_call: TRBV27; cdr3_length: 14; clone_size: .; d_call: .; cdr3_nt: TGTGCCAGCAGTTTATCCAGGGGTAATGAAAAACTGTTTTTT; cdr3_aa: CASSLSRGNEKLFF
j_call: TRBJ2-7; v_call: TRBV2; cdr3_length: 16; clone_size: .; d_call: TRBD2; cdr3_nt: TGTGCCAGCAGTCCAGGACTAGCGGGAGGACGGGGCGAGCAGTACTTC; cdr3_aa: CASSPGLAGGRGEQYF
j_call: TRBJ2-2; v_call: TRBV4-3; cdr3_length: 16; clone_size: few; d_call: .; cdr3_nt: TGCGCCAGCAGCCAAGATCCCGGGACGAACACCGGGGAGCTGTTTTTT; cdr3_aa: CASSQDPGTNTGELFF
j_call: TRBJ2-6; v_call: TRBV2; cdr3_length: 11; clone_size: .; d_call: .; cdr3_nt: TGTGCCAGCGCGGGGGCCAACGTCCTGACTTTC; cdr3_aa: CASAGANVLTF
j_call: TRBJ2-7; v_call: TRBV4-3; cdr3_length: 15; clone_size: .; d_call: TRBD1; cdr3_nt: TGCGCCAGCAGCTTCCGGGACAGGGGCTCCTACGAGCAGTACTTC; cdr3_aa: CASSFRDRGSYEQYF
j_call: TRBJ1-6; v_call: TRBV5-1; cdr3_length: 13; clone_size: .; d_call: .; cdr3_nt: TGCGCCAGCAGCTTCCAGGAGGATTCACCCCTCCACTTT; cdr3_aa: CASSFQEDSPLHF
j_call: TRBJ2-7; v_call: TRBV7-8; cdr3_length: 16; clone_size: .; d_call: TRBD2; cdr3_nt: TGTGCCAGCAGCACCTCTCTGCGGGAGGGCCCCCACGAGCAGTACTTC; cdr3_aa: CASSTSLREGPHEQYF
j_call: TRBJ1-2; v_call: TRBV9; cdr3_length: 15; clone_size: .; d_call: TRBD1; cdr3_nt: TGTGCCAGCAGCCCCCAACCACAGGGGACCTTTGGCTACACCTTC; cdr3_aa: CASSPQPQGTFGYTF
j_call: TRBJ1-2; v_call: TRBV4-3; cdr3_length: 14; clone_size: once; d_call: TRBD1; cdr3_nt: TGCGCCAGCAGCCCGAAGGACAGGACCTATGGCTACACCTTC; cdr3_aa: CASSPKDRTYGYTF
j_call: TRBJ1-2; v_call: TRBV7-6; cdr3_length: 17; clone_size: .; d_call: .; cdr3_nt: TGTGCCAGCAGCTTAACGGACAGCCACTCGATTAACTATGGCTACACCTTC; cdr3_aa: CASSLTDSHSINYGYTF
j_call: TRBJ1-5; v_call: TRBV5-5; cdr3_length: 14; clone_size: few; d_call: .; cdr3_nt: TGTGCCAGCAGCTTGAGGGAGGGTTTTCAGCCCCAGCATTTT; cdr3_aa: CASSLREGFQPQHF
j_call: TRBJ2-7; v_call: TRBV4-3; cdr3_length: 13; clone_size: .; d_call: .; cdr3_nt: TGCGCCAGCAGCCAGGGGCCGGACTACGAGCAGTACTTC; cdr3_aa: CASSQGPDYEQYF
j_call: TRBJ2-3; v_call: TRBV3-1/TRBV3-2; cdr3_length: 17; clone_size: .; d_call: .; cdr3_nt: TGTGCCAGCAGCCAAGAAGAGACAGGCTCCAGCACAGATACGCAGTATTTT; cdr3_aa: CASSQEETGSSTDTQYF
j_call: TRBJ1-6; v_call: TRBV2; cdr3_length: 15; clone_size: .; d_call: .; cdr3_nt: TGTGCCAGCACCCGGACGCTAGGGGGTAATTCACCCCTCCACTTT; cdr3_aa: CASTRTLGGNSPLHF
j_call: TRBJ1-6; v_call: TRBV7-2; cdr3_length: 16; clone_size: .; d_call: .; cdr3_nt: TGTGCCAGCAGCTTAAATGGGCTCTCCTATAATTCACCCCTCCACTTT; cdr3_aa: CASSLNGLSYNSPLHF
j_call: TRBJ2-1; v_call: TRBV2; cdr3_length: 18; clone_size: few; d_call: TRBD2; cdr3_nt: TGTGCCAGCAGTGAACAGATATTAGCGGGAGCAACTGGGAATGAGCAGTTCTTC; cdr3_aa: CASSEQILAGATGNEQFF
j_call: TRBJ1-2; v_call: TRBV10-3; cdr3_length: 13; clone_size: .; d_call: TRBD1; cdr3_nt: TGTGCCATCAGGACAGGGGGCAACTATGGCTACACCTTC; cdr3_aa: CAIRTGGNYGYTF
j_call: TRBJ2-7; v_call: TRBV30; cdr3_length: 14; clone_size: .; d_call: TRBD1; cdr3_nt: TGTGCCTGGTCTCGGACAGGGGGAACCTACGAGCAGTACTTC; cdr3_aa: CAWSRTGGTYEQYF
j_call: TRBJ2-3; v_call: TRBV5-1; cdr3_length: 18; clone_size: .; d_call: TRBD2; cdr3_nt: TGCGCCAGCAGCTCATTAGCGGGGGGGCCGGCGGTTCCAGATACGCAGTATTTT; cdr3_aa: CASSSLAGGPAVPDTQYF
j_call: TRBJ2-2; v_call: TRBV9; cdr3_length: 15; clone_size: .; d_call: TRBD1; cdr3_nt: TGTGCCAGCAGCGTGGGACAGGGTGACACCGGGGAGCTGTTTTTT; cdr3_aa: CASSVGQGDTGELFF
j_call: TRBJ2-7; v_call: TRBV15; cdr3_length: 14; clone_size: few; d_call: TRBD1; cdr3_nt: TGTGCCACCAGGAGAGGACAGGGGGCATACGAGCAGTACTTC; cdr3_aa: CATRRGQGAYEQYF
j_call: TRBJ2-7; v_call: TRBV4-3; cdr3_length: 14; clone_size: .; d_call: .; cdr3_nt: TGCGCCAGCAGCCAAGGTAGTGCGGGCTACGAGCAGTACTTC; cdr3_aa: CASSQGSAGYEQYF
j_call: TRBJ1-1; v_call: TRBV7-2; cdr3_length: 13; clone_size: .; d_call: TRBD1; cdr3_nt: TGTGCCAGCAGTCCGGACAGGGTCACTGAAGCTTTCTTT; cdr3_aa: CASSPDRVTEAFF
j_call: TRBJ1-1; v_call: TRBV2; cdr3_length: 15; clone_size: .; d_call: TRBD1; cdr3_nt: TGTGCCAGCAGCCCCCGGGACAGAATGAACACTGAAGCTTTCTTT; cdr3_aa: CASSPRDRMNTEAFF
j_call: TRBJ2-7; v_call: TRBV2; cdr3_length: 14; clone_size: .; d_call: .; cdr3_nt: TGTGCCAGCATCAAGCGGAGCTCCTCCTACGAGCAGTACTTC; cdr3_aa: CASIKRSSSYEQYF
j_call: TRBJ2-1; v_call: TRBV7-8; cdr3_length: 15; clone_size: .; d_call: .; cdr3_nt: TGTGCCAGCAGCGCGGGACTTGGCCCCTACAATGAGCAGTTCTTC; cdr3_aa: CASSAGLGPYNEQFF
j_call: TRBJ2-3; v_call: TRBV24-1; cdr3_length: 15; clone_size: .; d_call: TRBD1; cdr3_nt: TGTGCCACCAGCAAGGGACAGGGGGGCACAGATACGCAGTATTTT; cdr3_aa: CATSKGQGGTDTQYF
j_call: TRBJ1-6; v_call: TRBV5-1; cdr3_length: 17; clone_size: .; d_call: TRBD1; cdr3_nt: TGCGCCAGCAGCTTGGCGGGACAGGGGTATCGTAATTCACCCCTCCACTTT; cdr3_aa: CASSLAGQGYRNSPLHF
j_call: TRBJ2-5; v_call: TRBV27; cdr3_length: 15; clone_size: once; d_call: TRBD2; cdr3_nt: TGTGCCAGCAGTTTGAGGACTAGCTCTTCGGAGACCCAGTACTTC; cdr3_aa: CASSLRTSSSETQYF
j_call: TRBJ1-1; v_call: TRBV2; cdr3_length: 17; clone_size: .; d_call: .; cdr3_nt: TGTGCCAGCAGTCAACGACTCTACAGACGGGAGAACACTGAAGCTTTCTTT; cdr3_aa: CASSQRLYRRENTEAFF
j_call: TRBJ1-2; v_call: TRBV11-2; cdr3_length: 14; clone_size: few; d_call: TRBD1; cdr3_nt: TGTGCCAGCAGCCTACAGACAGGGGTGGGTGGCTACACCTTC; cdr3_aa: CASSLQTGVGGYTF
j_call: TRBJ1-1; v_call: TRBV5-4; cdr3_length: 13; clone_size: .; d_call: .; cdr3_nt: TGTGCCAGCAGCAGGACGGGGGTCGCTGAAGCTTTCTTT; cdr3_aa: CASSRTGVAEAFF
j_call: TRBJ1-2; v_call: TRBV9; cdr3_length: 16; clone_size: .; d_call: TRBD1; cdr3_nt: TGTGCCAGCAGCTCGACAGGGGGATATGGTAGATATGGCTACACCTTC; cdr3_aa: CASSSTGGYGRYGYTF
j_call: TRBJ1-1; v_call: TRBV29-1; cdr3_length: 11; clone_size: .; d_call: TRBD1; cdr3_nt: TGCAGCGGAAAGGGGGCCACTGAAGCTTTCTTT; cdr3_aa: CSGKGATEAFF
j_call: TRBJ2-1; v_call: TRBV19; cdr3_length: 17; clone_size: once; d_call: .; cdr3_nt: TGTGCCAGTAGTATGGGAAGGGGGAGTTTCTCCTACAATGAGCAGTTCTTC; cdr3_aa: CASSMGRGSFSYNEQFF
j_call: TRBJ1-2; v_call: TRBV6-5; cdr3_length: 16; clone_size: .; d_call: TRBD1; cdr3_nt: TGTGCCAGCAGTTACCCCGGGGGACAGGGGGTCGATGGCTACACCTTC; cdr3_aa: CASSYPGGQGVDGYTF
j_call: TRBJ1-3; v_call: TRBV21-1; cdr3_length: 16; clone_size: .; d_call: .; cdr3_nt: TGTGCCAGCAGCTGGTACCGGGGGTTCTCTGGAAACACCATATATTTT; cdr3_aa: CASSWYRGFSGNTIYF
j_call: TRBJ1-1; v_call: TRBV2; cdr3_length: 14; clone_size: .; d_call: TRBD1; cdr3_nt: TGTGCCAGCAGTCAGGGGGGAATGGGCACTGAAGCTTTCTTT; cdr3_aa: CASSQGGMGTEAFF
j_call: TRBJ1-2; v_call: TRBV5-6; cdr3_length: 13; clone_size: .; d_call: TRBD1; cdr3_nt: TGTGCCAGCAGCAAAGACAGGGACTATGGCTACACCTTC; cdr3_aa: CASSKDRDYGYTF
j_call: TRBJ1-1; v_call: TRBV2; cdr3_length: 14; clone_size: .; d_call: TRBD1; cdr3_nt: TGTGCCAGCAGTCCACAGGGGGCGGACACTGAAGCTTTCTTT; cdr3_aa: CASSPQGADTEAFF
j_call: TRBJ1-4; v_call: TRBV7-9; cdr3_length: 14; clone_size: .; d_call: .; cdr3_nt: TGTGCCAGCAGCTTTCGGAGGAACAATGAAAAACTGTTTTTT; cdr3_aa: CASSFRRNNEKLFF
j_call: TRBJ2-7; v_call: TRBV2; cdr3_length: 14; clone_size: few; d_call: TRBD2; cdr3_nt: TGTGCCAGCGAACCCGGACTAGCGAGCTACGAGCAGTACTTC; cdr3_aa: CASEPGLASYEQYF
j_call: TRBJ2-5; v_call: TRBV19; cdr3_length: 14; clone_size: .; d_call: .; cdr3_nt: TGTGCCAGTAGTGTTTTACAGGGTCAAGAGACCCAGTACTTC; cdr3_aa: CASSVLQGQETQYF
j_call: TRBJ1-2; v_call: TRBV19; cdr3_length: 14; clone_size: .; d_call: .; cdr3_nt: TGTGCCAGTAGTATAACTCGCGGCAGATATGGCTACACCTTC; cdr3_aa: CASSITRGRYGYTF
j_call: TRBJ2-7; v_call: TRBV7-9; cdr3_length: 16; clone_size: few; d_call: .; cdr3_nt: TGTGCCAGCAGCTTAGTTTACGACAGGAGCTCCTACGAGCAGTACTTC; cdr3_aa: CASSLVYDRSSYEQYF
j_call: TRBJ1-3; v_call: TRBV19; cdr3_length: 13; clone_size: .; d_call: TRBD1; cdr3_nt: TGTGCCAGTTCGACAGGGGACGGAAACACCATATATTTT; cdr3_aa: CASSTGDGNTIYF